This record looks at one T cell receptor beta chain sequence and its context. The CDR3 sequence is 15 residues long. V gave up 0 bases and J gave up 1 base; unmatched junction bases: 0. Germline V CDR1 and CDR2: SGHRS, YFSETQ. Using immunoSEQ multiplex PCR, the repertoire was profiled, and TCRdb retains in-frame clones only, with some absent. The sample shows about 120,000 clones, roughly 89% of them seen only once. Stated time point: peripheral blood 6 weeks after treatment start. The cohort comprised individuals with locally advanced or metastatic urothelial carcinoma. The data originate from a study of PD-L1 blockade in urothelial cancer. For the study at large: Individuals in the cohort had been given 0 to 3 earlier chemotherapy regimens.

The sequencing used PBMCs, collected around atezolizumab (anti-PD-L1) treatment. The V call is TRBV5-1, the J call TRBJ2-5; 10 bases are shared with TRBD2. The sequence was obtained from a man aged 55 to 70 with urothelial cancer. CDR3 sequence: CASSLERGGQETQYF. In nucleotides, the CDR3 is TGCGCCAGCAGCTTGGAGCGGGGGGGCCAAGAGACCCAGTACTTC.